Each of the 29 T cell receptor beta chains below was sequenced from the same sample in a study of technical replicates of blood from several donors. Clones were sequenced by immunoSEQ multiplex PCR, and TCRdb holds only the in-frame ones, with some missing. This table has over 70,000 clones, just over 95% appearing once. Sequenced material: T cells isolated from PBMCs. The source of these receptors is a human donor in good health.

This clone came up once. The chain employs TRBV7-3 and TRBJ2-1, with TRBD1 matching over 10 bases. V dropped 4 bases and J dropped 6; count of bases not matched to a gene: 6. The CDR3 runs 15 residues. Germline V gene lookup returns CDR1 SGHTA and CDR2 FQGTGA. CDR3 coding DNA: TGTGCCAGCAGCTCCTGGACAGGGGGGCGCAATGAGCAGTTCTTC. This codes for CASSSWTGGRNEQFF. The whole variable domain, filled in from reference TRBV7-3 and TRBJ2-1, reads GAGVSQTPSNKVTEKGKYVELRCDPISGHTALYWYRQSLGQGPEFLIYFQGTGAADDSGLPNDRFFAVRPEGSVSTLKIQRTERGDSAVYLCASSSWTGGRNEQFFGPGTRLTVL.

V usage is TRBV7-9 and J usage is TRBJ2-7; D gene uncertain. Trimming left V 1 base short and J 3 bases short, with 4 bases between. The germline V gene has CDR1 SEHNR and CDR2 FQNEAQ (reference sequence). The CDR3 runs 12 residues. The CDR3 nucleotides read TGTGCCAGCAGCTTAGGAGTCTACGAGCAGTACTTC. It codes for CASSLGVYEQYF.

The genes are TRBV7-3 and TRBJ2-7, with 9 nucleotides matching TRBD2. The germline gives CDR1 SGHTA, CDR2 FQGTGA. This CDR3 is 15 amino acids long. The V and J ends lost 2 bases and 2 bases, in that order; junction bases with no gene match: 4. The CDR3 is CASSLLAGIPYEQYF. The CDR3 DNA reads as TGTGCCAGCAGCTTACTAGCGGGGATACCCTACGAGCAGTACTTC.

V and J are TRBV19 and TRBJ1-1, with 12 bases fitting TRBD1. The germline V gene has CDR1 LNHDA and CDR2 SQIVND (reference sequence). V dropped 0 bases and J dropped 0; count of bases not matched to a gene: 5. The CDR3 has 18 amino acids. Here the CDR3 DNA reads TGTGCCAGTAGTATAGAACCGGGACAGGGGGCCGTGAACACTGAAGCTTTCTTT. Translation gives CASSIEPGQGAVNTEAFF.

V gene TRBV7-3 combines with J gene TRBJ1-1; D gene unclear. The ends were cut back, 2 bases at V and 2 bases at J, with 6 bases in the middle. The CDR3 has 13 residues. The germline gives CDR1 SGHTA, CDR2 FQGTGA. Written as DNA, the CDR3 is TGTGCCAGCAGCTTATTGGCCAACACTGAAGCTTTCTTT. This gives the protein CASSLLANTEAFF. The full variable domain, its missing parts supplied by reference TRBV7-3 and TRBJ1-1, is GAGVSQTPSNKVTEKGKYVELRCDPISGHTALYWYRQSLGQGPEFLIYFQGTGAADDSGLPNDRFFAVRPEGSVSTLKIQRTERGDSAVYLCASSLLANTEAFFGQGTRLTVV.

The chain combines TRBV6-1 with TRBJ1-4; D is unresolved. Germline lookup yields CDR1 MNHNS and CDR2 SASEGT. Trimming removed 4 bases from V and 5 bases from J, with 17 bases in between. This CDR3 has 16 residues. DNA of the CDR3: TGTGCCAGCAGTGCCCCCGTCGGCAGCAGGAATGAAAAACTGTTTTTT. Residues: CASSAPVGSRNEKLFF.

V and J are TRBV4-1 and TRBJ2-1; 9 positions match TRBD1. V lost 2 bases and J lost 5; bases outside the gene matches: 10. Germline CDR1 is MGHRA and CDR2 is YSYEKL. The CDR3 extends over 17 amino acids. CDR3 sequence: CASSQNSRQGGHNEQFF. The CDR3 DNA sequence: TGCGCCAGCAGCCAAAATAGCAGACAGGGGGGCCACAATGAGCAGTTCTTC.

This clone was recorded only once. Here the CDR3 reads CASVGHSGNTIYF. The CDR3 region has the DNA TGTGCCAGCGTTGGACACTCTGGAAACACCATATATTTT. The chain is built from TRBV6-1 and TRBJ1-3, with D possibly TRBD1 on 5 matching bases. The CDR3 covers 13 residues. Germline CDR1 and CDR2: MNHNS and SASEGT. Trimming removed 8 bases at V and 0 bases at J, with 8 bases between.

J is TRBJ2-7 and V is TRBV11-3, with D perhaps TRBD1 (6 bases). Germline V gene sequence: CDR1 SGHNT, CDR2 YENEEA. V lost 5 bases and J 12 bases, leaving 14 bases between the germline ends. The length of the CDR3 is 11 residues. Here the CDR3 reads CASSQRQDLYF. CDR3 nucleotides: TGTGCCAGCAGCCAGAGACAGGATCTGTACTTC.

The chain has TRBV7-6 and TRBJ2-1; D might be TRBD2 (5 bases). With 2 bases removed from V and 0 bases from J, the gap between germline ends came to 17 bases. The CDR3 is made up of 18 amino acids. Germline V CDR1 and CDR2: SGHVS, FNYEAQ. The CDR3 reads CASSLSGPVLSSYNEQFF. As DNA, the CDR3 is TGTGCCAGCAGCTTAAGCGGCCCCGTCCTCAGCTCCTACAATGAGCAGTTCTTC.

Here the CDR3 DNA reads TGTGCCAGCAGCTACTCCGGGACAGTCTCCTACGAGCAGTACTTC. Its translation: CASSYSGTVSYEQYF. V gene TRBV7-9 combines with J gene TRBJ2-7, with 7 bases that match TRBD1. J lost 0 bases, V lost 4 bases, and 6 bases had no gene match. Germline V lookup: CDR1 SEHNR, CDR2 FQNEAQ (reference sequence). The CDR3 contains 15 residues.

The chain employs TRBV7-6 and TRBJ2-2; 7 positions agree with TRBD2. CDR1 and CDR2 from the germline V gene are SGHVS and FNYEAQ. V was pared by 7 bases and J by 6 bases, with 14 bases of the junction left unmatched. The CDR3 runs to 16 residues. The CDR3 sequence: CASIKSGTPIPGELFF. The CDR3, as DNA: TGTGCCAGCATCAAAAGCGGGACTCCGATCCCCGGGGAGCTGTTTTTT.

This rearrangement joins TRBV5-4 to TRBJ1-1; possibly TRBD1 for D (5 bases). The V end was cut by 4 bases, the J end by 3 bases, with 16 bases between. The CDR3 contains 15 residues. CDR1 is SGHNT and CDR2 is YYREEE in the germline V gene (reference sequence). The CDR3, as DNA: TGTGCCAGCAGCCGGGGGATTGACTGGGACACTGAAGCTTTCTTT. This sequence encodes CASSRGIDWDTEAFF.

The V and J genes are TRBV28 and TRBJ1-5; TRBD1 aligns across 7 bases. J lost 6 bases, V lost 1 base, and 9 bases had no gene match. CDR1 and CDR2 from the germline V gene are MDHEN and SYDVKM. This CDR3 is 16 amino acids long. The CDR3 DNA reads as TGTGCCAGCAGTTTATCGCCAGGGGGTTCTCGTCAGCCCCAGCATTTT. Its translation: CASSLSPGGSRQPQHF.

V gene TRBV28 combines with J gene TRBJ1-3; 10 bases line up with TRBD1. V lost 2 bases, J lost 8 bases, and 9 bases stayed unmatched. This CDR3 has 16 amino acids. Germline CDR1 reads MDHEN; CDR2 reads SYDVKM. Written as DNA, the CDR3 is TGTGCCAGCAGTTTAGGGACAGGGGCATTCGCAGACACCATATATTTT. Amino acid sequence: CASSLGTGAFADTIYF.

The rearrangement joins TRBV5-1 to TRBJ2-5, with TRBD1 as a possible D gene (6 bases). This CDR3 has 18 amino acids. CDR1 and CDR2 from the germline V gene are SGHRS and YFSETQ. Trimming removed 6 bases from V and 3 bases from J, with 27 bases in between. CDR3: CASTSGGRSSRVEETQYF. The CDR3 DNA reads TGCGCCAGCACAAGTGGGGGCAGGTCTTCTCGGGTTGAAGAGACCCAGTACTTC.

The chain carries TRBV30 and TRBJ2-2, with a weak D call TRBD2 (5 bases). Trimming cost V 0 bases and J 9 bases, with 5 bases left between them. CDR3 length equals 11 residues. The germline V gene encodes CDR1 GTSNPN and CDR2 SVGIG (reference sequence). Written as DNA, the CDR3 is TGTGCCTGGAGTGTGGACTGGGAGCTGTTTTTT. This codes for CAWSVDWELFF.

This sequence joins TRBV30 and TRBJ2-7; 8 bases align to TRBD1. The J segment lost 1 base and the V segment lost 1 base, leaving 9 bases of the junction unmatched. The CDR3 extends over 16 amino acids. Germline V CDR1 and CDR2: GTSNPN, SVGIG (reference sequence). The CDR3 loop reads CAWSGTGLSESYEQYF. CDR3 sequence (DNA): TGTGCCTGGAGTGGGACAGGGCTCAGCGAATCCTACGAGCAGTACTTC.

The chain links TRBV30 to TRBJ2-3; no definite D call. The germline CDR1 and CDR2 sequences are GTSNPN and SVGIG (reference sequence). Trimming removed 3 bases at V and 0 bases at J, with 13 bases between. The CDR3 has 15 amino acids. The CDR3 region is CAWSPRGPSTDTQYF. The DNA of the CDR3 is TGTGCCTGGAGCCCTAGAGGCCCAAGCACAGATACGCAGTATTTT.

This rearrangement joins TRBV5-1 to TRBJ1-2; 7 nucleotides line up with TRBD1. This CDR3 has 14 amino acids. V shed 3 bases and J 4 bases; nucleotides not matched to a gene: 6. Germline CDR1 reads SGHRS; CDR2 reads YFSETQ. The CDR3 here is CASSSGQTSYGYTF. CDR3 DNA: TGCGCCAGCAGCTCGGGACAGACCAGCTATGGCTACACCTTC.

The chain combines TRBV11-3 with TRBJ1-2, with 10 bases matching TRBD1. The V gene end was trimmed by 2 bases and the J gene end by 4 bases; junction bases not matched to a gene: 19. The CDR3 has 20 amino acids. In germline, CDR1 is SGHNT, CDR2 YENEEA. CDR3 protein: CASSLSAGTGERNAPYGYTF. In nucleotides, the CDR3 is TGTGCCAGCAGCTTATCAGCCGGGACAGGGGAAAGAAATGCCCCCTATGGCTACACCTTC.

This chain connects TRBV2 to TRBJ2-7, with D maybe TRBD2 (5 bases). V lost 3 bases, J lost 0 bases, and 12 bases lay in between. Germline assignment: CDR1 SNHLY and CDR2 FYNNEI. The CDR3 consists of 15 residues. The CDR3 reads CASSDPGSVSYEQYF. The CDR3 DNA sequence: TGTGCCAGCAGTGATCCGGGGTCTGTCTCCTACGAGCAGTACTTC.

The chain uses TRBV18 and TRBJ1-1; D perhaps matches TRBD1 (6 bases). In germline, CDR1 is KGHSH, CDR2 LQKENI. The CDR3 consists of 13 residues. V dropped 5 bases and J dropped 8 bases, with 15 bases sitting between them. The CDR3 nucleotides read TGTGCCAGCTCAGCCAACAGGGAAAGGGAAGCTTTCTTT. Amino acids: CASSANREREAFF.

The chain has TRBV27 and TRBJ2-5; D gene unclear. Germline values: CDR1 MNHEY, CDR2 SMNVEV (reference sequence). V dropped 3 bases and J dropped 5 bases, with 10 bases sitting between them. The CDR3 totals 13 residues. This CDR3 is CASSLFPSETQYF. The CDR3 coding sequence is TGTGCCAGCAGTTTGTTTCCGTCGGAGACCCAGTACTTC.

The chain is built from TRBV30 and TRBJ1-2; D unclear. This CDR3 region has 15 residues. Trimming took 3 bases from V and 0 from J, leaving 14 bases between them. The germline gives CDR1 GTSNPN, CDR2 SVGIG (reference sequence). CDR3 sequence: CAWSGLTGTNYGYTF. The CDR3 region has the DNA TGTGCCTGGAGCGGACTTACCGGGACTAACTATGGCTACACCTTC.

This chain connects TRBV2 to TRBJ2-7; maybe TRBD1 (6 bases). V was shortened by 6 bases and J by 3 bases, with 12 bases between the two germline ends. In germline, CDR1 is SNHLY, CDR2 FYNNEI. This CDR3 has 13 amino acids. The CDR3 DNA follows: TGTGCCAGCAGCTACGGGACAAACTACGAGCAGTACTTC. Amino acid sequence: CASSYGTNYEQYF.

The rearrangement uses TRBV27 and TRBJ2-7, with 7 bases matching TRBD2. Germline trimming cut 4 bases from V and 1 base from J; bases unmatched to any gene: 7. Looked up from germline, CDR1 is MNHEY and CDR2 is SMNVEV (reference sequence). The CDR3 is 15 residues long. The CDR3 DNA sequence: TGTGCCAGCAGTTCCAGACTAGCTCTGTCCTACGAGCAGTACTTC. As protein: CASSSRLALSYEQYF.

V gene TRBV5-6 combines with J gene TRBJ2-5; 9 positions match TRBD2. After removal of 4 bases from V and 5 bases from J, the junction contained 12 bases not matched to a gene. The CDR3 is 16 residues long. Germline assignment: CDR1 SGHDT and CDR2 YYEEEE. Here the CDR3 DNA reads TGTGCCAGCAGCCCACTAGCTGCGGGAGGGAGGGAGACCCAGTACTTC. Translating it yields CASSPLAAGGRETQYF.

V and J are TRBV7-3 and TRBJ1-1; D ambiguous. V was pared by 3 bases and J by 1 base, with 6 bases between. Germline CDR1 and CDR2: SGHTA and FQGTGA. The CDR3 consists of 13 residues. The CDR3 loop reads CASSFSTNTEAFF. Here the CDR3 DNA reads TGTGCCAGCAGCTTTTCTACGAACACTGAAGCTTTCTTT.